Presented here are 20 T cell receptor beta chains from one specimen sequenced in a study of cytomegalovirus exposure and HLA in healthy donors. The PCR employed 60 Vbeta primers together with 13 Jbeta primers. Data came from immunoSEQ multiplex PCR; TCRdb stores just in-frame clones and leaves some out. The sample includes about 190,000 clones, about 89% seen only once; the top ten take 1% to 1.5%. The sequencing input was PBMCs. These receptors all stem from a man aged 25 to 40 in good health and CMV-seronegative.

This clone came up once. The CDR3: CASSYARGTATEQYF. The CDR3 DNA reads TGTGCCAGCAGTTACGCGAGGGGGACCGCCACCGAGCAGTACTTC. This rearrangement joins TRBV6-6 to TRBJ2-7, with D possibly being TRBD1 (6 bases). Germline V CDR1 and CDR2: MNHNY, SVGAGI (reference sequence). This CDR3 is built from 15 residues. Deletions cut 2 bases from V and 6 bases from J, with 17 bases between.

The chain is built from TRBV10-1 and TRBJ2-7; possibly TRBD2 for D (5 bases). V was shortened by 0 bases and J by 6 bases, with 12 bases between the two germline ends. The CDR3 is 14 amino acids. Germline V gene lookup returns CDR1 WNHNN and CDR2 SYGVQD (reference sequence). The CDR3 loop is CASSESKLVGEQYF. In DNA, the CDR3 is TGCGCCAGCAGTGAGTCGAAACTAGTAGGCGAGCAGTACTTC.

The rearrangement uses TRBV4-1 and TRBJ2-5; 14 nucleotides align to TRBD2. The CDR3 is made up of 19 amino acids. Looked up from germline, CDR1 is MGHRA and CDR2 is YSYEKL. V shed 1 base, J shed 3 bases, and the junction held 10 bases outside the gene matches. The CDR3 spells CASSQAAGLAGVGEETQYF. As DNA, the CDR3 is TGCGCCAGCAGCCAAGCGGCGGGACTAGCGGGGGTAGGGGAAGAGACCCAGTACTTC.

This rearrangement joins TRBV7-2 to TRBJ2-5; TRBD1 is a possible D gene (5 bases). Germline CDR1 reads SGHTA; CDR2 reads FQGNSA. There are 15 residues in the CDR3. The V end lost 5 bases, the J end lost 1 base, and 14 bases lay between the germline ends. The CDR3 sequence is CASSQSGLSQETQYF. CDR3 nucleotide sequence: TGTGCCAGCAGCCAATCAGGGCTGTCCCAAGAGACCCAGTACTTC.

The chain employs TRBV21-1 and TRBJ1-3; TRBD1 is the table's D call and was not checked against the DNA. TRBV21-1 counts as a pseudogene. The CDR3 has 17 amino acids. CDR3 in DNA: TGTGCCAGCCGAGGACCTTATGGACAGGGTAAAGGAAACACCATATATTTT. This encodes CASRGPYGQGKGNTIYF.

The chain joins TRBV29-1 to TRBJ2-1; a weak D match, TRBD1 (5 bases). The germline V gene encodes CDR1 SQVTM and CDR2 ANQGSEA. The CDR3 runs 13 residues. The V gene lost 6 bases and the J gene lost 8 bases, with 17 bases spanning the gap. CDR3 coding DNA: TGCAGCGTCTCCAGGATCCTAGGGGATGAGCAGTTCTTC. Its protein product is CSVSRILGDEQFF.

The CDR3 sequence: CASRPSGTGGGEQYF. DNA for the CDR3: TGTGCCAGCAGACCCTCCGGGACAGGGGGTGGCGAGCAGTACTTC. The rearrangement links TRBV6-6 to TRBJ2-7; 11 bases fit TRBD1. V was pared by 6 bases and J by 6 bases, with 10 bases of the junction left unmatched. CDR3 length equals 15 residues. The V gene's germline CDR1 is MNHNY and CDR2 SVGAGI (reference sequence).

The rearrangement uses TRBV5-4 and TRBJ2-1, with TRBD1 identical over 11 bases. The CDR3 covers 15 residues. Trimming at V came to 3 bases and at J to 5 bases, leaving 4 bases not matched to a gene. From germline, CDR1 is SGHNT and CDR2 YYREEE (reference sequence). DNA of the CDR3: TGTGCCAGCAGCTGGGGGACAGGGGGGGACAATGAGCAGTTCTTC. As protein: CASSWGTGGDNEQFF. Full variable domain (rest looked up from reference TRBV5-4 and TRBJ2-1): ETGVTQSPTHLIKTRGQQVTLRCSSQSGHNTVSWYQQALGQGPQFIFQYYREEENGRGNFPPRFSGLQFPNYSSELNVNALELDDSALYLCASSWGTGGDNEQFFGPGTRLTVL.

This clone was detected only a few times. Other DNA variants within this sample encode the same CDR3. This chain connects TRBV13 to TRBJ1-2, with 9 bases that match TRBD1. The CDR3 sequence is 14 residues long. The V gene end was trimmed by 3 bases and the J gene end by 1 base; junction bases not matched to a gene: 0. Germline assignment: CDR1 PRHDT and CDR2 FYEKMQ (reference sequence). CDR3: CASSLGQGNYGYTF. The CDR3 bases are TGTGCCAGCAGCTTGGGACAGGGTAACTATGGCTACACCTTC.

The chain uses TRBV28 and TRBJ2-7, with D possibly matching TRBD1 (6 bases). This CDR3 region has 15 residues. V lost 5 bases and J lost 0, with 14 bases in between. Germline V gene data show CDR1 as MDHEN and CDR2 as SYDVKM. This chain's CDR3 is CASSPDSAYSYEQYF. The CDR3 nucleotides read TGTGCCAGCAGTCCGGACAGTGCTTACTCCTACGAGCAGTACTTC.

V gene TRBV4-1 combines with J gene TRBJ2-7; 7 bases agree with TRBD1. The J segment lost 3 bases and the V segment lost 0 bases, leaving 5 bases of the junction unmatched. Germline V gives CDR1 MGHRA, CDR2 YSYEKL. The CDR3 consists of 15 residues. This chain's CDR3 is CASSQDHRGFYEQYF. CDR3 bases: TGCGCCAGCAGCCAAGATCACAGGGGCTTCTACGAGCAGTACTTC.

The chain couples TRBV28 to TRBJ1-3, with D possibly being TRBD1 (5 bases). The V end lost 9 bases, the J end lost 0 bases, and 9 bases lay between the germline ends. This CDR3 comprises 13 residues. Germline V gene data show CDR1 as MDHEN and CDR2 as SYDVKM. The CDR3 bases are TGTGCCAGTATAGGGGTCTCTGGAAACACCATATATTTT. Translating gives CASIGVSGNTIYF.

This chain's CDR3 is CASSPGHTKETQYF. The CDR3 DNA reads as TGTGCCAGCAGCCCGGGACATACTAAAGAGACCCAGTACTTC. V usage is TRBV7-2 and J usage is TRBJ2-5; weak D call: TRBD1 (6 bases). Per the germline V gene, CDR1 is SGHTA and CDR2 is FQGNSA. The CDR3 is 14 amino acids. V dropped 5 bases and J dropped 3 bases, with 13 bases sitting between them.

The chain joins TRBV5-1 to TRBJ2-1; possibly TRBD2 for D (6 bases). V was clipped by 0 bases and J by 10 bases, with 11 bases between them. This CDR3 is 13 amino acids long. Germline CDR1 reads SGHRS; CDR2 reads YFSETQ. CDR3 sequence (DNA): TGCGCCAGCAGCTTGGTATGGGGGGAGGAGCAGTTCTTC. It is translated as CASSLVWGEEQFF.

The chain couples TRBV4-1 to TRBJ2-7; D possibly corresponds to TRBD1 (7 bases). Germline CDR1 reads MGHRA; CDR2 reads YSYEKL. The CDR3 loop spans 16 amino acids. V was shortened by 0 bases and J by 6 bases, with 18 bases between the two germline ends. The CDR3 sequence is CASSQERQGGSGEQYF. The CDR3 DNA sequence: TGCGCCAGCAGCCAAGAAAGACAGGGAGGTTCCGGCGAGCAGTACTTC.

V usage is TRBV6-1 and J usage is TRBJ2-1; D remains unclear. V shed 6 bases and J shed 0 bases, with 12 bases lying between them. Germline V gene data show CDR1 as MNHNS and CDR2 as SASEGT. This CDR3 has 15 residues. This CDR3 is CASRSTWSSYNEQFF. CDR3 bases: TGTGCCAGCAGGTCGACCTGGAGCTCCTACAATGAGCAGTTCTTC.

V and J are TRBV14 and TRBJ2-1; maybe TRBD2 (6 bases). Trimming took off 0 bases at V and 0 bases at J, with 21 bases between the two ends. CDR3 length: 20 residues. Germline CDR1 is SGHDN and CDR2 is FVKESK. The CDR3 coding sequence is TGTGCCAGCAGCCAAGATCCCCCGGTGGGGCTAGCGAGCTCCTACAATGAGCAGTTCTTC. Encoded protein: CASSQDPPVGLASSYNEQFF. The entire variable domain, with the rest obtained from reference TRBV14 and TRBJ2-1, is as follows: EAGVTQFPSHSVIEKGQTVTLRCDPISGHDNLYWYRRVMGKEIKFLLHFVKESKQDESGMPNNRFLAERTGGTYSTLKVQPAELEDSGVYFCASSQDPPVGLASSYNEQFFGPGTRLTVL.

The CDR3, as DNA: TGTGCCAGCAGTACCTTGGGAGACGACTCCTACGAGCAGTACTTC. It translates to CASSTLGDDSYEQYF. This rearrangement joins TRBV28 to TRBJ2-7, with TRBD2 as a possible D gene (5 bases). Germline lookup yields CDR1 MDHEN and CDR2 SYDVKM. This CDR3 contains 15 residues. V was trimmed by 5 bases and J by 0 bases, leaving 14 bases between them. The full variable domain, completed using reference TRBV28 and TRBJ2-7, is DVKVTQSSRYLVKRTGEKVFLECVQDMDHENMFWYRQDPGLGLRLIYFSYDVKMKEKGDIPEGYSVSREKKERFSLILESASTNQTSMYLCASSTLGDDSYEQYFGPGTRLTVT.

This chain links TRBV28 with TRBJ2-5; 7 bases are shared with TRBD1. Trimming removed 8 bases from V and 11 bases from J; junction bases left unmatched: 8. Per the germline V gene, CDR1 is MDHEN and CDR2 is SYDVKM. This CDR3 region has 11 residues. CDR3 DNA: TGTGCCAGCGCACAGGGGTTCAAGCAGTACTTC. It translates to CASAQGFKQYF.

This clone was recorded only once. The CDR3 loop is CASSLNAVNEQFF. The CDR3 DNA reads as TGTGCCAGCAGCTTAAATGCGGTGAATGAGCAGTTCTTC. The rearrangement joins TRBV7-6 to TRBJ2-1; D is uncertain. This CDR3 is 13 amino acids long. Trimming removed 2 bases at V and 7 bases at J, with 9 bases between. Germline CDR1 and CDR2: SGHVS and FNYEAQ.